The sequence of this T cell receptor (beta chain) was determined in a study of blood T cells in healthy people across ages. There are 12 residues in the CDR3. CDR1 is MDHEN, CDR2 SYDVKM, per germline. Trimming removed 7 bases at V and 4 bases at J, with 11 bases between. A second PCR of 7 to 11 cycles used a sample-barcoded 5' primer and a J-beta primer mix. From the 5' RACE reads, TCRdb called clonotypes with MiXCR, one entry per CDR3 protein. The sample holds about 780,000 distinct CDR3 sequences, roughly 26% seen once. General study findings and limits: The recorded TCR beta diversity per million T cells decreased in a roughly linear manner with age.

This clonotype was seen more than once but under ten times. Its target is not known. This same sample was also part of a study on T cells of mothers and their children. As reported in that work: Over 8 million TCR beta CDR3 reads were obtained from each mother, and 3 million to 3.5 million from each child. Related pairs of mothers and children showed slightly higher, non-significant overlap versus unrelated pairs.

The sequencing sample was made of blood. This clonotype was obtained from a boy between 10 and 17 years old in good health. The genes are TRBV28 and TRBJ2-7; no clear D gene. CDR3 in DNA: TGTGCCAGCACCTCTGGGGTTTACGAGCAGTACTTC. Residues: CASTSGVYEQYF.